This T cell receptor beta chain came from a study of CD8 T cells in ankylosing spondylitis. Regarding the study as a whole: There was reportedly significant enrichment of clones that were disease-linked in matched ankylosing spondylitis synovial fluid. Certain motif variants had earlier appeared in reactive arthritis synovial fluid and blood.

From germline, CDR1 is DFQATT and CDR2 SNEGSKA (reference sequence). The CDR3 covers 17 residues. Making use of molecular barcodes, quantitative 5'-RACE generated TCR beta libraries. TCRdb re-analysed the 5' RACE reads in MiXCR, keeping a single row per CDR3 protein. Of 250,000 to 300,000 distinct CDR3 sequences listed, 20% were seen once; the top ten hold roughly 7.3%. For this clonotype: The antigen is unknown.

V and J are TRBV20-1 and TRBJ2-3, with D tentatively TRBD2 (7 bases). The sequenced material came from blood, either unsorted or a sorted T cell fraction (not recorded which). The clonotype was recovered from a male donor with ankylosing spondylitis or in good health (not recorded which). The CDR3 sequence is CCARDIVVAGATDTQYF. The CDR3 DNA reads TGCTGCGCTAGAGATATCGTCGTGGCGGGGGCAACAGATACGCAGTATTTT.